Listed below are T cell receptor beta chains from one sample, sequenced in a study of blood T cell repertoires in COVID-19. Some clones are missing from TCRdb's copy, which holds only in-frame ones; the method was immunoSEQ multiplex PCR. The table lists approximately 170,000 clones, around 83% of them singletons. Material for sequencing was peripheral blood. These receptors were taken from a woman older than 75 in a cohort sampled during active or convalescent COVID-19. Both conserved end residues are part of each CDR3. A D gene is named only where the DNA matches it firmly. The size entry is marked missing in some rows and otherwise reads once, few, many or a size class.

-,TRBJ1-3,TRBV5-4,-,TGTGCCAGCAGCCCGGGACTTGGGGACGGAAACACCATATATTTT,CASSPGLGDGNTIYF
-,TRBJ2-6,TRBV6-1,TRBD1,TGTGCCAGCAGTGAAGGAGGGGGCATCGGCGTCCTGACTTTC,CASSEGGGIGVLTF
-,TRBJ1-1,TRBV3-1/TRBV3-2,-,TGTGCCAGCAGTCCAAGATTTGGGACTGGAGCTTTCTTT,CASSPRFGTGAFF
-,TRBJ1-3,TRBV5-1,-,TGCGCCAGCAGCCCGGGAGGGAGAAACACCATATATTTT,CASSPGGRNTIYF
-,TRBJ1-6,TRBV3-1/TRBV3-2,-,TGTGCCAGCAGCCAAGTTACTAGGGGGAATTCACCCCTCCACTTT,CASSQVTRGNSPLHF
once,TRBJ2-1,TRBV11-3,TRBD2,TGTGCCAGCAGCTCGCTAGCGGGAATCTCCTACAATGAGCAGTTCTTC,CASSSLAGISYNEQFF
-,TRBJ1-5,TRBV7-9,-,TGTGCCAGCAGCCCAGGCAAATTCGGCTCCAGCAGCAATCAGCCCCAGCATTTT,CASSPGKFGSSSNQPQHF
-,TRBJ1-2,TRBV5-1,TRBD1,TGCGCCAGCAGCTTGACCGCGGTCCGACAGGGGCTTCGGGATGGCTACACCTTC,CASSLTAVRQGLRDGYTF
-,TRBJ1-2,TRBV4-2,TRBD1,TGTGCCAGCAGCCAAGGGGGACAGGGCCTCTATGGCTACACCTTC,CASSQGGQGLYGYTF
-,TRBJ2-1,TRBV11-2,TRBD2,TGTGCCAGCAGGCGTCCGGGGGGGGCCTACAATGAGCAGTTCTTC,CASRRPGGAYNEQFF
-,TRBJ2-3,TRBV7-9,-,TGTGCCAGCAGCTTGGAGGGGTCCACAGATACGCAGTATTTT,CASSLEGSTDTQYF
-,TRBJ1-6,TRBV6-1,-,TGTGCCAGCAGTGAAGTAGGAGGCAGGTATAATTCACCCCTCCACTTT,CASSEVGGRYNSPLHF
-,TRBJ2-1,TRBV10-2,-,TGCGCCAGCCGGGAAACCAGCTACAATGAGCAGTTCTTC,CASRETSYNEQFF
-,TRBJ2-1,TRBV5-1,-,TGCGCCAGCAGCCTACCCCAGTTCTCCCTGGGCAGGAATGAGCAGTTCTTC,CASSLPQFSLGRNEQFF
few,TRBJ2-7,TRBV11-2,TRBD1,TGTGCCAGCAGCTTAGGGCCACAGGGGGCCTACGAGCAGTACTTC,CASSLGPQGAYEQYF
-,TRBJ2-1,TRBV12-3/TRBV12-4,-,TGTGCCAGCAGTTTTAACCGACTCAATGAGCAGTTCTTC,CASSFNRLNEQFF
-,TRBJ1-5,TRBV12-3/TRBV12-4,-,TGTGCCAGCAGTTGGGGGGGTCAGCCCCAGCATTTT,CASSWGGQPQHF
-,TRBJ2-7,TRBV16,-,TGTGCCAGCAGCCTAACCTACGAGCAGTACTTC,CASSLTYEQYF
-,TRBJ2-7,TRBV11-3,TRBD2,TGTGCCAGCAGCCCCCCGACTAGCGGGGGCTGGGACTACGAGCAGTACTTC,CASSPPTSGGWDYEQYF
-,TRBJ2-2,TRBV25-1,-,TGTGCCAGCAGTGATTGGGGCGGGGGCGCGAACACCGGGGAGCTGTTTTTT,CASSDWGGGANTGELFF
-,TRBJ2-1,TRBV3-1/TRBV3-2,TRBD2,TGTGCCAGCAGCCAAGATATAGGACTAGCGGGAGTGGATGAGCAGTTCTTC,CASSQDIGLAGVDEQFF
-,TRBJ1-6,TRBV20-1,-,TGCAGTGCTACTGACGAGAGCTCCTATAATTCACCCCTCCACTTT,CSATDESSYNSPLHF